This TCR beta chain originates from a study of T cell responses to AZD1222 COVID-19 vaccine (dated by TCRdb to the early 2020s). Describing the broader study: AZD1222 recipients with second doses at about 4 weeks or about 12 weeks were pooled, because spike-specific TCR depth and breadth did not differ between schedules. A total of approximately 240 trial participants underwent TCR sequencing, of whom about 210 had received two doses of AZD1222 and roughly 26 had received two doses of the MenACWY control vaccine. Enrollment into the trials was organized by age into subgroups of 18-55, 56-69 and 70-plus years, and those subgroups contained roughly 140, 27 and 60 TCR-sequenced participants, respectively. Findings and caveats that apply to the study as a whole: Spike-specific TCR breadth and depth rose significantly after two AZD1222 doses compared with day 0 and with MenACWY recipients. Most participants were white British and females outnumbered males, and the authors suggested that clonal diversity may have been underestimated. Because no samples from the day 14 peak response were available, repertoires could be characterized only after the peak T cell response. Reportedly, almost half of the unique spike-specific TCRs recognized epitopes lying outside the regions that are mutated in the B.1.351 and B.1.1.7 variants. The vaccine-associated CD4 TCRs covered the entire spike protein, and the dominant responses fell in regions 160-218 and 743-854. Conclusions about previously exposed vaccinees were limited because only six AZD1222 recipients were SARS-CoV-2 seropositive at baseline. The 56-69-year group was small, and its depth increase did not reach significance, likely because of low power.

As to this clone: The antigen it binds to is not known. Base quality data are lacking; no much larger clone is found one base away.

This specimen's time point label, per the study, means: baseline before first vaccination. Samples from vaccinated people were obtained from the UK trials COV001 and COV002, which included a single-blind randomized controlled phase 2/3 trial of AZD1222 (ChAdOx1 nCoV-19) in healthy adults. For TCRbeta chain sequencing, PBMC samples from trial participants were taken at day 0 and at day 28 after the second dose. The CDR3 regions of human TCRbeta chains were subjected to immunosequencing. For the original study's pipeline: TCRs in the repertoires were matched against a reference library of SARS-CoV-2-specific TCRs that had been generated with the MIRA antigen-specificity platform. Breadth was defined as the fraction of unique TCRs that were SARS-CoV-2-associated, and depth was defined as the fraction of total T cells that were SARS-CoV-2-associated. Each spike-specific TCR was assigned to its reactive spike region and to a CD4 or CD8 class using the MIRA data. Log10-transformed breadth and depth values were compared by one-way ANOVA with Sidak's multiple comparisons tests. As stored in TCRdb, this immuneACCESS dataset retains in-frame rearrangements with V and J assigned. A fraction of the clones does not appear; measured against another copy, unresolved V genes explain less than half of the discrepancy, and the remainder lacks a known reason. The DNA gave D and trimming, while V, J and clone size come from that table. Present in this sample are around 100,000 clones, around nine tenths of which were seen just once. More than 15% of the sample goes to the ten largest clones.

The clonotype was recovered from an adult in good health. The specimen was peripheral blood, collected on day 0 of AZD1222 vaccination.

The DNA reads TGTGCCAGCAGCGCCCCTCCAGGGGAAGGAGGCACTGAAGCTTTCTTT. This is translated as CASSAPPGEGGTEAFF. This sequence uses TRBV9 and TRBJ1-1; 6 matching bases give a weak D call of TRBD1. Relative to germline, V is 3 bases shorter and J is 4 bases shorter, with 19 bases between their ends. The CDR3 contains 16 residues, cysteine and phenylalanine counted. Here the CDR3 DNA is all that survives: 48 bases in frame from base 1. CDR1 and CDR2 are drawn from the germline V gene: SGDLS, YYNGEE.